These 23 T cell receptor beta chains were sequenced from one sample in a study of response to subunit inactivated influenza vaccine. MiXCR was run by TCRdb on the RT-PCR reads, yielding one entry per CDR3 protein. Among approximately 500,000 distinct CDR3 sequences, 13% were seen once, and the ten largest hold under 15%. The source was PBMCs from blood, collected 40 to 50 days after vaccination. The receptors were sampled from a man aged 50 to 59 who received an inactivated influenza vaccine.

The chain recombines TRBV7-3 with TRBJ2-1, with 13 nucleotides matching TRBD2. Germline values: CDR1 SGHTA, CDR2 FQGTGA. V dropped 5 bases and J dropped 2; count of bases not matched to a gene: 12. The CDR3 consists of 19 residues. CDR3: CASSRISSGTSGTYNEQFF. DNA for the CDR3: TGTGCCAGCAGCCGTATTTCATCCGGGACTAGCGGGACCTACAATGAGCAGTTCTTC.

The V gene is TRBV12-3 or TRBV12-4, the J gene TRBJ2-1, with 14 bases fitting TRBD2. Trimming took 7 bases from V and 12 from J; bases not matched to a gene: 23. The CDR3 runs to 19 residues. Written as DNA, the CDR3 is TGTGCCAGCATCTCGATCCCCCGTACCGGGACTAGCGGGAGTTCAGGGCAGTTCTTC. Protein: CASISIPRTGTSGSSGQFF.

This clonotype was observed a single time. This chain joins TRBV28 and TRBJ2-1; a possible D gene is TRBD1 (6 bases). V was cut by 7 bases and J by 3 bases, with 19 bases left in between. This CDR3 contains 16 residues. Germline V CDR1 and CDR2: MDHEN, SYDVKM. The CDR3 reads CASNTIGGQYYNEQFF. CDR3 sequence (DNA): TGTGCCAGCAACACAATTGGGGGACAATACTACAATGAGCAGTTCTTC.

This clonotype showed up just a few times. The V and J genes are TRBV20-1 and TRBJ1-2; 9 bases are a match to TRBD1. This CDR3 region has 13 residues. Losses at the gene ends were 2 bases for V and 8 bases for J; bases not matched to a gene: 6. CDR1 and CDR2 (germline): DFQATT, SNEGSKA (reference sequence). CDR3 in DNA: TGCAGTGCTAGACCGGGACAGGGACACGGCTACACCTTC. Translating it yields CSARPGQGHGYTF.

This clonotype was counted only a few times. In nucleotides, the CDR3 is TGCAGTGCTGTGGCGGCGGGCTCCTACGAGCAGTACTTC. As protein: CSAVAAGSYEQYF. The chain carries TRBV20-1 and TRBJ2-7; weak D call: TRBD2 (5 bases). V lost 5 bases and J 0 bases, leaving 11 bases between the germline ends. Germline V gives CDR1 DFQATT, CDR2 SNEGSKA (reference sequence). This CDR3 is built from 13 residues.

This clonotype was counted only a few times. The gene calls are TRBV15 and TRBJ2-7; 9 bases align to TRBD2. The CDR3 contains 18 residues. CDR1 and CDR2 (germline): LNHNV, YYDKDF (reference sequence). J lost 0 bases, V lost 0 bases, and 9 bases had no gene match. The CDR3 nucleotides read TGTGCCACCAGCAGAGAGATGGGAACTAGCGGGCTCTCCTACGAGCAGTACTTC. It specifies CATSREMGTSGLSYEQYF.

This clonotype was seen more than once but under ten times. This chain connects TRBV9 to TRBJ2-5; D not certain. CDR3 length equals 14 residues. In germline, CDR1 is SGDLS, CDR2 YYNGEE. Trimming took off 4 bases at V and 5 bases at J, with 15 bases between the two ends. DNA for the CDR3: TGTGCCAGCAGCTCGCTTGCCCAAATTGAGACCCAGTACTTC. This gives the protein CASSSLAQIETQYF.

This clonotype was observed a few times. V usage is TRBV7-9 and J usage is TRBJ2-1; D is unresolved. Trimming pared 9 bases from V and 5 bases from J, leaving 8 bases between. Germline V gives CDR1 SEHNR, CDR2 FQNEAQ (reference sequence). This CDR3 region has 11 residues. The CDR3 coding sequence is TGTGCCAGAGAGCTGAACAATGAGCAGTTCTTC. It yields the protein CARELNNEQFF.

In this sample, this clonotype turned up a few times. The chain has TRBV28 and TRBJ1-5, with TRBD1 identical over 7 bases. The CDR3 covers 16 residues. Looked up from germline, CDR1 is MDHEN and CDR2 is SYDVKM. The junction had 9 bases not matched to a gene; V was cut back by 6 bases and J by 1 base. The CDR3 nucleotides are TGTGCCAGCAGGGAAACAGGGGTCAACAGCAATCAGCCCCAGCATTTT. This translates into CASRETGVNSNQPQHF.

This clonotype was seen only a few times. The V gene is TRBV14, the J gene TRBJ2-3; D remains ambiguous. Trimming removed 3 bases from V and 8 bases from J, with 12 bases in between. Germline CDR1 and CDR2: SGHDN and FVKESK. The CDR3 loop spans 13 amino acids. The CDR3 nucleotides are TGTGCCAGCAGCCAGACGAGCTACGCTACGCAGTATTTT. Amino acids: CASSQTSYATQYF.

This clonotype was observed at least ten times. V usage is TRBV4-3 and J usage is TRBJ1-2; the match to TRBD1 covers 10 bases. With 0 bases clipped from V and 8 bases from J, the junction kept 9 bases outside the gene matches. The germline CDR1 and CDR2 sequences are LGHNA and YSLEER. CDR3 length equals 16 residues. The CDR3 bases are TGCGCCAGCAGCCAAGATGAACGAGGACAGGGGGTAGGCTACACCTTC. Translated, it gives CASSQDERGQGVGYTF.

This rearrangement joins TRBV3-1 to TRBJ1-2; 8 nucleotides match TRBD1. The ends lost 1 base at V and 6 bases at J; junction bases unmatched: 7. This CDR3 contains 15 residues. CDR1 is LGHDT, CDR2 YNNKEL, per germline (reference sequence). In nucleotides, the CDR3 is TGTGCCAGCAGCCAAGGGGCAGGGGGCAGCCATGGCTACACCTTC. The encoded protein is CASSQGAGGSHGYTF.

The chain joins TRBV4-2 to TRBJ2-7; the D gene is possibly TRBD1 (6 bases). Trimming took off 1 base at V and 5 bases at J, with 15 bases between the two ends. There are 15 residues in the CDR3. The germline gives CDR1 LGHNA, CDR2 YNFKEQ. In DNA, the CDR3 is TGTGCCAGCAGCCAAGGTTTGGCAGGGGACCACGAGCAGTACTTC. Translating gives CASSQGLAGDHEQYF.

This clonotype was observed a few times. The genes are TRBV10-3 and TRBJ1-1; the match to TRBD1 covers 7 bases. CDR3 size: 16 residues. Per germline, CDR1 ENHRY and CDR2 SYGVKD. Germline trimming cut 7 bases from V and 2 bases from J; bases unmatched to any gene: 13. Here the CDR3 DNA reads TGTGCCATCACCGATTTACCGGGACAGCGTAACACTGAAGCTTTCTTT. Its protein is CAITDLPGQRNTEAFF.

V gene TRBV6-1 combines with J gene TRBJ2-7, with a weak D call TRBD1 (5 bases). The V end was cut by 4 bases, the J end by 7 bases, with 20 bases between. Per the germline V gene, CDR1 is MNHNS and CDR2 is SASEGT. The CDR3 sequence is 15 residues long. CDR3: CASSGIPNVQGEQYF. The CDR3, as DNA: TGTGCCAGCAGTGGCATCCCCAATGTTCAGGGAGAGCAGTACTTC.

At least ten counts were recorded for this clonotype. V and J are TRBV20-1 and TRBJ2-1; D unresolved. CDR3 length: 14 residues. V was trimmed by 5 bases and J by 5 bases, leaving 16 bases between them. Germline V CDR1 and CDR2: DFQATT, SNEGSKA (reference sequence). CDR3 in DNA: TGCAGTGCTTCCCCAATTCCGAGGAACAATGAGCAGTTCTTC. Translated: CSASPIPRNNEQFF.

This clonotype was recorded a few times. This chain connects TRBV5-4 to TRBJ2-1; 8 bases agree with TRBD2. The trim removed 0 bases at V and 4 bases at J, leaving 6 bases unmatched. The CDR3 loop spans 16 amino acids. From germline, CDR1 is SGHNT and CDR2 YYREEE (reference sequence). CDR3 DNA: TGTGCCAGCAGCTTGGCGGGGGGGGCCTGGTACAATGAGCAGTTCTTC. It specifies CASSLAGGAWYNEQFF.

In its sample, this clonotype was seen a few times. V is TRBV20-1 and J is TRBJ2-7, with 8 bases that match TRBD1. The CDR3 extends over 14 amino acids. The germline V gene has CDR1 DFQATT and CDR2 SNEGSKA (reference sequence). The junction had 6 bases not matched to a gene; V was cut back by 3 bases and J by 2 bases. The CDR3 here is CSARNRDRPYEQYF. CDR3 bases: TGCAGTGCTAGGAACCGGGACAGGCCCTACGAGCAGTACTTC.

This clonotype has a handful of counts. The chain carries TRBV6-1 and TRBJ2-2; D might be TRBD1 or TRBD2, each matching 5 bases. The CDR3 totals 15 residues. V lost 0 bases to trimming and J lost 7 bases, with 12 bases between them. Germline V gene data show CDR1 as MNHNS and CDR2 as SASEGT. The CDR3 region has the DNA TGTGCCAGCAGTGAAGCAGGGCCTGGGGGCGGGGAGCTGTTTTTT. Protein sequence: CASSEAGPGGGELFF.

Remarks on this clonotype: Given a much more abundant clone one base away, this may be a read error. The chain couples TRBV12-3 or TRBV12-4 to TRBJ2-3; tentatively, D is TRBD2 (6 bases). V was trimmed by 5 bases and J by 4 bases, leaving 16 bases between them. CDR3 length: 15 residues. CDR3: CASSPERVAADTQYF. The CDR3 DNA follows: TGTGCCAGCAGTCCTGAGCGGGTTGCAGCAGATACGCAGTATTTT.

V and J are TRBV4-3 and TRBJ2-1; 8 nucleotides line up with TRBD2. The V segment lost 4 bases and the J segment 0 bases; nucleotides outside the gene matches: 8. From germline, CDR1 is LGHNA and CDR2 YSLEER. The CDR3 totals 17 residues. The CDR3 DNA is TGCGCCAGCAGCCCCTTAGACAGCGGGAGCTCCTACAATGAGCAGTTCTTC. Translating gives CASSPLDSGSSYNEQFF.

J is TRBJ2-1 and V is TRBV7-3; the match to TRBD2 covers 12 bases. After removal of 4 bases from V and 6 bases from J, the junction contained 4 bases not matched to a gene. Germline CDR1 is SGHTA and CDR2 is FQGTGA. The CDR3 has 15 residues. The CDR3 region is CASSSASGRANEQFF. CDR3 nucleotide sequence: TGTGCCAGCAGCTCCGCTAGCGGGAGGGCCAATGAGCAGTTCTTC.

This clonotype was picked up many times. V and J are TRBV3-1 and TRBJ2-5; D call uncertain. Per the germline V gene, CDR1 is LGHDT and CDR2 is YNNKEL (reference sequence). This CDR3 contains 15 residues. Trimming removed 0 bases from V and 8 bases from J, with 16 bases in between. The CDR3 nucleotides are TGTGCCAGCAGCCAAGACCGGTCTTGGCCCATCACCCAGTACTTC. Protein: CASSQDRSWPITQYF.